This entry lists 7 T cell receptor beta chains sequenced from one sample in a study of cytomegalovirus exposure and HLA in healthy donors. Only in-frame clones appear in the TCRdb table, and some are missing; sequencing was by immunoSEQ multiplex PCR. In the table there are more than 300,000 clones, around 86% of which are singletons. The sample consisted of PBMCs. Receptors were obtained from a woman aged 18-29 years in good health and CMV-seronegative.

The chain is built from TRBV28 and TRBJ1-1; 7 nucleotides match TRBD1. The V gene end was trimmed by 2 bases and the J gene end by 4 bases; junction bases not matched to a gene: 7. Per germline, CDR1 MDHEN and CDR2 SYDVKM. The CDR3 contains 15 residues. This CDR3 is CASSLPRQGGTEAFF. CDR3 DNA: TGTGCCAGCAGTTTACCCCGACAGGGTGGCACTGAAGCTTTCTTT. Filled out from reference TRBV28 and TRBJ1-1, the complete variable domain reads DVKVTQSSRYLVKRTGEKVFLECVQDMDHENMFWYRQDPGLGLRLIYFSYDVKMKEKGDIPEGYSVSREKKERFSLILESASTNQTSMYLCASSLPRQGGTEAFFGQGTRLTVV.

The rearrangement joins TRBV6-1 to TRBJ2-1; D is unresolved. CDR3 length: 9 amino acids. The germline V and J ends were trimmed by 3 bases and 13 bases, with 4 bases remaining between them. From germline, CDR1 is MNHNS and CDR2 SASEGT. CDR3 in DNA: TGTGCCAGCAGTGACCAACAGTTCTTC. Its translation: CASSDQQFF.

This clone was detected once. The gene calls are TRBV5-1 and TRBJ2-7; 9 nucleotides agree with TRBD2. Germline trimming cut 0 bases from V and 9 bases from J; bases unmatched to any gene: 10. The length of the CDR3 is 15 residues. Germline V gives CDR1 SGHRS, CDR2 YFSETQ. The CDR3 DNA is TGCGCCAGCAGCTTGGCCGCGGGAGGGGAACAAAGGCAGTACTTC. It yields the protein CASSLAAGGEQRQYF. The whole variable domain, filled in from reference TRBV5-1 and TRBJ2-7, reads KAGVTQTPRYLIKTRGQQVTLSCSPISGHRSVSWYQQTPGQGLQFLFEYFSETQRNKGNFPGRFSGRQFSNSRSEMNVSTLELGDSALYLCASSLAAGGEQRQYFGPGTRLTVT.

The gene calls are TRBV7-2 and TRBJ1-2; D gene uncertain. V dropped 2 bases and J dropped 1 base, with 11 bases sitting between them. Germline CDR1 reads SGHTA; CDR2 reads FQGNSA. This CDR3 contains 15 residues. CDR3 region: CASSLSVRSNYGYTF. The CDR3 DNA is TGTGCCAGCAGCTTATCCGTTCGGAGTAACTATGGCTACACCTTC.

The chain recombines TRBV27 with TRBJ2-2, with TRBD2 matching 8 bases. CDR3 length equals 17 residues. Germline CDR1 and CDR2: MNHEY and SMNVEV (reference sequence). Germline trimming cut 6 bases from V and 6 bases from J; bases unmatched to any gene: 15. This chain's CDR3 is CASRTLAGLRSAGELFF. The CDR3 DNA sequence: TGTGCCAGCAGAACCCTAGCGGGCTTAAGGAGCGCCGGGGAGCTGTTTTTT.

The CDR3 bases are TGTGCCAGCATGAAAACTTGGGCCACCTACGAGCAGTACTTC. It encodes CASMKTWATYEQYF. V gene TRBV28 combines with J gene TRBJ2-7, with D unresolved. The CDR3 has 14 amino acids. Germline CDR1 is MDHEN and CDR2 is SYDVKM. V was cut by 7 bases and J by 2 bases, with 15 bases left in between.

The chain joins TRBV5-6 to TRBJ2-1; 8 nucleotides align to TRBD1. The CDR3 loop spans 14 amino acids. The germline V gene encodes CDR1 SGHDT and CDR2 YYEEEE. Trimming cost V 0 bases and J 7 bases; bases outside gene matches: 3. CDR3 in DNA: TGTGCCAGCAGCTTGGCCAACAGGGGGAATGAGCAGTTCTTC. Its translation: CASSLANRGNEQFF.